A single sample gave rise to the 18 T cell receptor beta chains below, sequenced in a study of vaccination effects on CD4 cells after COVID-19. Which antigens these TCRs recognize remains unknown. CD4+ T cells were isolated after about nine days of culture. Assay used: immunoSEQ multiplex PCR; TCRdb lists only in-frame clones, some missing. The table shows 70,000 or so clones, with roughly three quarters occurring only once. Specimen: CD4+ T cells from PBMCs cultured without peptide, collected before COVID-19 vaccination. Receptors were obtained from a human donor who received a COVID-19 vaccine.

V usage is TRBV5-1 and J usage is TRBJ2-5; D call uncertain. CDR1 and CDR2 from the germline V gene are SGHRS and YFSETQ. The CDR3 has 13 amino acids. V gave up 1 base and J gave up 1 base, with 5 bases separating them. The CDR3 DNA is TGCGCCAGCAGCTTGTCACTCCAAGAGACCCAGTACTTC. It yields the protein CASSLSLQETQYF.

The J gene is TRBJ2-3, the V gene TRBV5-1; D possibly corresponds to TRBD1 (6 bases). Per the germline V gene, CDR1 is SGHRS and CDR2 is YFSETQ. Between the trimmed V and J ends, which lost 2 bases and 0 bases, there was a span of 10 bases. There are 15 residues in the CDR3. Here the CDR3 DNA reads TGCGCCAGCAGCTTAGGGGGATCTAGCACAGATACGCAGTATTTT. Translating gives CASSLGGSSTDTQYF.

This chain links TRBV6-1 with TRBJ2-3; 13 positions agree with TRBD2. V trimming: 4 bases; J trimming: 2 bases; junction bases outside the gene matches: 3. The CDR3 length is 16 residues. Germline assignment: CDR1 MNHNS and CDR2 SASEGT. The CDR3 coding sequence is TGTGCCAGCAGTGGGACTAGCGGGGGATCCACAGATACGCAGTATTTT. It specifies CASSGTSGGSTDTQYF.

V usage is TRBV21-1 and J usage is TRBJ2-2; TRBD1 is the table's D call, not checked against the DNA. TRBV21-1 is assigned pseudogene status. This CDR3 is 16 amino acids long. The CDR3 region has the DNA TGTGCCAGCAGCAAAGGGGCAGGTCAGAACACCGGGGAGCTGTTTTTT. This codes for CASSKGAGQNTGELFF.

The gene calls are TRBV12-3 or TRBV12-4 and TRBJ1-1, with a tentative D call TRBD1 (5 bases). This CDR3 has 11 amino acids. Trimming removed 2 bases at V and 9 bases at J, with 7 bases between. In DNA form, the CDR3 reads TGTGCCAGCAGTTTATCAGGGAAAGCTTTCTTT. This translates into CASSLSGKAFF.

This chain uses TRBV4-2 with TRBJ1-2, with 7 bases that match TRBD1. The junction had 12 bases not matched to a gene; V was cut back by 3 bases and J by 5 bases. This CDR3 spans 16 amino acids. CDR1 LGHNA and CDR2 YNFKEQ come from the germline V gene. For the CDR3, the DNA is TGTGCCAGCAGCCAGACCGGACAGGCTTTGCCTTATGGCTACACCTTC. It specifies CASSQTGQALPYGYTF.

The chain carries TRBV7-2 and TRBJ1-3; D gene uncertain. Germline CDR1 is SGHTA and CDR2 is FQGNSA. V was pared by 1 base and J by 3 bases, with 4 bases between. This CDR3 is built from 13 residues. The CDR3 coding sequence is TGTGCCAGCAGCTTAGTAGGTGGAAACACCATATATTTT. It is translated as CASSLVGGNTIYF.

The chain uses TRBV5-6 and TRBJ1-6; 7 nucleotides match TRBD1. Germline CDR1 and CDR2: SGHDT and YYEEEE. J was trimmed by 0 bases and V by 0 bases; bases with no gene match: 6. This CDR3 is 18 amino acids long. The CDR3 DNA reads as TGTGCCAGCAGCTTGGGACAGGGCGCCCACTCCTATAATTCACCCCTCCACTTT. Translating it yields CASSLGQGAHSYNSPLHF.

The chain employs TRBV6-5 and TRBJ2-1; the match to TRBD2 covers 9 bases. CDR1 is MNHEY, CDR2 SVGAGI, per germline. The CDR3 is 15 residues long. The ends lost 6 bases at V and 0 bases at J; junction bases unmatched: 3. In nucleotides, the CDR3 is TGTGCCAGCAGCGATAGCGGGAGCTCCTACAATGAGCAGTTCTTC. Translation gives CASSDSGSSYNEQFF.

Only one count was recorded for this clone. This rearrangement joins TRBV7-8 to TRBJ2-3, with D perhaps TRBD2 (5 bases). CDR1 and CDR2 from the germline V gene are SGHVS and FQNEAQ. V was cut by 5 bases and J by 0 bases, with 9 bases left in between. This CDR3 has 14 residues. Here the CDR3 DNA reads TGTGCCAGCAGCCGGGTAGCGAGCACAGATACGCAGTATTTT. This encodes CASSRVASTDTQYF.

V and J are TRBV19 and TRBJ1-5, with D perhaps TRBD1 (5 bases). V shed 5 bases and J shed 6 bases, with 11 bases lying between them. Germline CDR1 is LNHDA and CDR2 is SQIVND (reference sequence). The CDR3 contains 13 residues. The CDR3: CASSLGVGQPQHF. Here the CDR3 DNA reads TGTGCCAGTAGTTTAGGGGTGGGTCAGCCCCAGCATTTT.

This clone was observed once. The CDR3 DNA reads TGTGCCTGGAGTAGACCCTATAATTCACCCCTCCACTTT. Amino acids: CAWSRPYNSPLHF. The chain has TRBV30 and TRBJ1-6; no definite D call. The germline V and J ends were trimmed by 2 bases and 2 bases, with 4 bases remaining between them. Germline CDR1 and CDR2: GTSNPN and SVGIG (reference sequence). The CDR3 covers 13 residues.

The rearrangement links TRBV12-3 or TRBV12-4 to TRBJ1-2; D might be TRBD1 (6 bases). The CDR3 sequence is 13 residues long. The V gene lost 2 bases and the J gene lost 5 bases, with 9 bases spanning the gap. The CDR3: CASSLTGRYGYTF. Here the CDR3 DNA reads TGTGCCAGCAGTTTAACAGGGAGGTATGGCTACACCTTC.

V usage is TRBV7-9 and J usage is TRBJ1-1; possible D gene TRBD1, 5 bases. The length of the CDR3 is 14 residues. The V end was cut by 1 base, the J end by 1 base, with 7 bases between. Germline V lookup: CDR1 SEHNR, CDR2 FQNEAQ (reference sequence). This CDR3 is CASSLVGENTEAFF. CDR3 DNA: TGTGCCAGCAGCTTAGTAGGGGAGAACACTGAAGCTTTCTTT.

The gene calls are TRBV7-3 and TRBJ2-7; 9 positions match TRBD1. CDR3 length equals 17 residues. CDR1 is SGHTA, CDR2 FQGTGA, per germline. J was trimmed by 3 bases and V by 1 base; bases with no gene match: 10. CDR3: CASSLKGPGQGYYEQYV. CDR3 in DNA: TGTGCCAGCAGCTTAAAGGGGCCGGGACAGGGATACTACGAGCAGTACGTC.

The chain combines TRBV6-6 with TRBJ1-5; D gene unclear. The CDR3 is 15 amino acids. Trimming pared 2 bases from V and 0 bases from J, leaving 8 bases between. CDR1 MNHNY and CDR2 SVGAGI come from the germline V gene (reference sequence). CDR3 DNA: TGTGCCAGCAGTTACGAGTCCACTAGCAATCAGCCCCAGCATTTT. It encodes CASSYESTSNQPQHF.

CDR3 bases: TGTGCCAGCGGGTACAATGAGCAGTTCTTC. Protein sequence: CASGYNEQFF. The rearrangement joins TRBV13 to TRBJ2-1, with unresolved D. This CDR3 comprises 10 residues. The V end was cut by 8 bases, the J end by 4 bases, with 3 bases between. CDR1 and CDR2 (germline): PRHDT, FYEKMQ (reference sequence).

This clone was seen just once. The chain employs TRBV5-1 and TRBJ1-1; D possibly corresponds to TRBD1 (5 bases). The CDR3 contains 17 residues. Germline lookup yields CDR1 SGHRS and CDR2 YFSETQ. V dropped 0 bases and J dropped 3 bases, with 18 bases sitting between them. CDR3 amino acids: CASSLAPLGTGDTEAFF. The CDR3 region has the DNA TGCGCCAGCAGCTTGGCCCCTCTGGGGACCGGAGACACTGAAGCTTTCTTT.